The source of this TCR beta chain is a study of blood T cells in healthy people across ages. General observations from the study: CMV status of donors was unknown, possibly confounding expanded clonotype changes. Diversity figures based on one million T cells were deemed too low. When set beside aged donors, long-lived donors presented more naive CD4+ cells and higher diversity.

For this clonotype: The target antigen is unknown.

With a J-beta primer mix and a sample-barcoded 5' primer, a second PCR ran about 7 to 12 cycles. Each CDR3 protein is one row after TCRdb ran MiXCR on the 5' RACE reads. The repertoire holds around 1,800,000 distinct CDR3 sequences, with about 39% as singletons. Isolation per sample recovered at least 6.5 million PBMCs. The V gene lost 2 bases and the J gene lost 5 bases, with 15 bases spanning the gap. The germline V gene encodes CDR1 SQVTM and CDR2 ANQGSEA. CDR3 size: 15 residues. The receptor's source is a human donor in good health. The chain joins TRBV29-1 to TRBJ2-2; D is ambiguous. Sequencing was carried out using blood. This CDR3 reads CSVERNPLGTGELFF. The CDR3 DNA sequence: TGCAGCGTTGAACGGAACCCTCTGGGGACCGGGGAGCTGTTTTTT.